This T cell receptor beta chain came from a study of blood T cell repertoires in COVID-19. On the study more broadly: The United States, Italy and Spain provided the acute and convalescent COVID-19 samples. Sample material is recorded as cDNA or gDNA derived from T cells, B-cell-depleted T cells, or PBMCs.

From germline, CDR1 is SGDLS and CDR2 YYNGEE. The CDR3 sequence is 16 residues long. Trimming at V came to 0 bases and at J to 0 bases, leaving 3 bases not matched to a gene. In the authors' methods: Estimated nucleated cell counts came from reference gene primer amplification. Sequencing was performed with immunoSEQ multiplex PCR; in TCRdb, only in-frame clones are kept and a portion is missing. The V and J calls and clone size were taken over from that table, and D and trimming were inferred from the DNA. The table records about 76,000 clones, approximately 86% of them present only once. The chain joins TRBV9 to TRBJ2-1, with 7 bases fitting TRBD2. Input material: peripheral blood. The clonotype comes from a human donor in a cohort sampled during active COVID-19. The CDR3 sequence is CASSVAGGGSYNEQFF. CDR3 DNA: TGTGCCAGCAGCGTAGCGGGCGGGGGCTCCTACAATGAGCAGTTCTTC.